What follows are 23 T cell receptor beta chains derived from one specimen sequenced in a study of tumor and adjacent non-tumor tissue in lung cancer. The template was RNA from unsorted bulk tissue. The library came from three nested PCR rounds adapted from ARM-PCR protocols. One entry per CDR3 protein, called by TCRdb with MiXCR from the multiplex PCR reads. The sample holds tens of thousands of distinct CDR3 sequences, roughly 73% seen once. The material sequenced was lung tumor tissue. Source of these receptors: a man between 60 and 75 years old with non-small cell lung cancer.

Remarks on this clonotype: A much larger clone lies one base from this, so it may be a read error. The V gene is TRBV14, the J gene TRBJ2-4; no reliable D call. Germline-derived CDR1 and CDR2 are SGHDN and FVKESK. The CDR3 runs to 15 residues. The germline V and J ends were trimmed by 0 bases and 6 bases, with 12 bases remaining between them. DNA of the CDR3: TGTGCCAGCAGCCAAGACCGTTCGTCCATAAACATTCAGTACTTC. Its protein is CASSQDRSSINIQYF.

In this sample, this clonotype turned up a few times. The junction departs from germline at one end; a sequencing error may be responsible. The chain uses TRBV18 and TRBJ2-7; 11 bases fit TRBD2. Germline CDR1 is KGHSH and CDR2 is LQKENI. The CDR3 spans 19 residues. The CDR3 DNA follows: TGTGCCAGCTCAACCGTCTCCGGGACTAGCGGTGTACCAGGCTACGAGCAGTATTTC. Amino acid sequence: CASSTVSGTSGVPGYEQYF.

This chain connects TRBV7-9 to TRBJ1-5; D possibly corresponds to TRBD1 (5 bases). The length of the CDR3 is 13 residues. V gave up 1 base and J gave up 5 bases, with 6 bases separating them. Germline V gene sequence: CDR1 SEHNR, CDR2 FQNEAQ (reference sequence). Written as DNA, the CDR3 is TGTGCCAGCAGCTTAGGAGGGGATCAGCCCCAGCATTTT. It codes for CASSLGGDQPQHF.

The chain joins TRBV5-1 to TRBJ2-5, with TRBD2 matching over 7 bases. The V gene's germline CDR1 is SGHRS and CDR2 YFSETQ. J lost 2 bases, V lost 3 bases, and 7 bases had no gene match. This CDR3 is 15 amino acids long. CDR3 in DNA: TGCGCCAGCAGCTCGACGGGGGGACGGCAAGAGACCCAGTACTTC. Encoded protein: CASSSTGGRQETQYF.

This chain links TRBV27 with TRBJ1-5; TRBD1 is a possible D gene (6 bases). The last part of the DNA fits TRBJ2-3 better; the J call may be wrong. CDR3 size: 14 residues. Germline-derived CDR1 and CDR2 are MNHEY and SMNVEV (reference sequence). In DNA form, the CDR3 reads TGTGCCAGCAGCCTTGGACAGAACAATCAGCCCCAGTATTTT. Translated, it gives CASSLGQNNQPQYF.

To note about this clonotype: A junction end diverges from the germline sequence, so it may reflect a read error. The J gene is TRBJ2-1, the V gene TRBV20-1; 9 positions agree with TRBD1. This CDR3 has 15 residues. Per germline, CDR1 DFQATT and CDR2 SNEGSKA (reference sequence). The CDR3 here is CSARDRDRDYNEQFF. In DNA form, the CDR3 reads TGCAGTGCTAGGGACCGGGACAGGGACTACAATGAACAGTTCTTC.

CDR3 protein: CASSVGVAGGSDTQYF. The CDR3 coding sequence is TGTGCCAGCAGCGTAGGGGTAGCGGGAGGGTCGGATACGCAGTATTTT. The rearrangement uses TRBV9 and TRBJ2-3, with 11 bases fitting TRBD2. J was trimmed by 6 bases and V by 0 bases; bases with no gene match: 6. The germline V gene encodes CDR1 SGDLS and CDR2 YYNGEE. CDR3 size: 16 residues.

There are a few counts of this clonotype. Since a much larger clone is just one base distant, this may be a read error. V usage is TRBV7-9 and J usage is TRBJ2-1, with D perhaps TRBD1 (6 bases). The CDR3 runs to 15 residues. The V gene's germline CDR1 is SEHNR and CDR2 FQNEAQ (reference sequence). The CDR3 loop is CASSFRGGKINEEFF. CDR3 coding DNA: TGTGCCAGCAGCTTCAGGGGCGGTAAGATCAATGAGGAGTTCTTC. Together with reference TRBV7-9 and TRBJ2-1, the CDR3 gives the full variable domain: DTGVSQNPRHKITKRGQNVTFRCDPISEHNRLYWYRQTLGQGPEFLTYFQNEAQLEKSRLLSDRFSAERPKGSFSTLEIQRTEQGDSAMYLCASSFRGGKINEEFFGPGTRLTVL.

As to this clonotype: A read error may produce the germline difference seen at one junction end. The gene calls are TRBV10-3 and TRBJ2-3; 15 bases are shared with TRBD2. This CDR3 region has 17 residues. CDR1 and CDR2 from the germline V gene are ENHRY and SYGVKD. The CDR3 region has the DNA TGTTCCATCAGTGATATGGGGACTAGCGGGAGGTCGAGTACGCAGTATTTT. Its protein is CSISDMGTSGRSSTQYF.

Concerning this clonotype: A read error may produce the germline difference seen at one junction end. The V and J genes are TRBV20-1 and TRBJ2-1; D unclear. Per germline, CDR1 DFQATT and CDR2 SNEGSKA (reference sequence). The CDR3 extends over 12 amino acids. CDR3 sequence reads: CRARTLVTEQIF. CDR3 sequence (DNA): TGCAGAGCTAGAACCCTAGTAACTGAGCAGATCTTC.

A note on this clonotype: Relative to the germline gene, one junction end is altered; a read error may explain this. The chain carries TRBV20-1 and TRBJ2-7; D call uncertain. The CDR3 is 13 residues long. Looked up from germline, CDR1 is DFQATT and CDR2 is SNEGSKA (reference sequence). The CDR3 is CSGLVESSYEQYF. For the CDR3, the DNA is TGCAGTGGCTTAGTGGAGAGTTCCTATGAGCAGTACTTC.

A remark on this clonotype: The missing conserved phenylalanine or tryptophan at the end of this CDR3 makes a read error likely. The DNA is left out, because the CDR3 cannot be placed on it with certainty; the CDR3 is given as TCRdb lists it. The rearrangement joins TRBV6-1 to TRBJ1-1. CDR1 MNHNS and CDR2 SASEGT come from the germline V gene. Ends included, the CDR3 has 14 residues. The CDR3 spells CASSERGGALQVAL.

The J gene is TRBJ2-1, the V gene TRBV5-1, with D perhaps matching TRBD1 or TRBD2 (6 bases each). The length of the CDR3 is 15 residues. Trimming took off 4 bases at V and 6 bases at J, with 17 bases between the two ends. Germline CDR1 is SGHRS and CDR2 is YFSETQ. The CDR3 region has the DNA TGCGCCAGCAGCATCACAGGGACTTTATTCAATGAGCAGTTCTTC. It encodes CASSITGTLFNEQFF.

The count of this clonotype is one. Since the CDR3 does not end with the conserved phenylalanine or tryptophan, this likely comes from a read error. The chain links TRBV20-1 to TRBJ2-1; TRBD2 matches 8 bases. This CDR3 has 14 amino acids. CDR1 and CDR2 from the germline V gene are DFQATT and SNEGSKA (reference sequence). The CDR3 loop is CNAIDQRTSYEQFL. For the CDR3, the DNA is TGCAATGCTATAGATCAACGGACTAGCTATGAGCAGTTCTTA.

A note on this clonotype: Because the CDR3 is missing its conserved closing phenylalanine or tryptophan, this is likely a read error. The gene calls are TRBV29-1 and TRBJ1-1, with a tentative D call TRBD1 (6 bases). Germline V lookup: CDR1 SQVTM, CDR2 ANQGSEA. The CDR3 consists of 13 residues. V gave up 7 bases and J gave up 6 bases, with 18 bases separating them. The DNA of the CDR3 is TGCAGCGCCTCGGCAGGGGTGGATGCTGAAGCTTTCTTA. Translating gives CSASAGVDAEAFL.

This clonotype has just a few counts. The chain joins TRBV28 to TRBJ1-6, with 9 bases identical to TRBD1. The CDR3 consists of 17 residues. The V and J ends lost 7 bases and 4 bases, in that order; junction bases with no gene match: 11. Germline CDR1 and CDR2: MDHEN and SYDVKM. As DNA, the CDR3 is TGTGCCAGCATTGAAGGACAGGGGACATCTTATAATTCACCCCTCCACTTT. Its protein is CASIEGQGTSYNSPLHF.

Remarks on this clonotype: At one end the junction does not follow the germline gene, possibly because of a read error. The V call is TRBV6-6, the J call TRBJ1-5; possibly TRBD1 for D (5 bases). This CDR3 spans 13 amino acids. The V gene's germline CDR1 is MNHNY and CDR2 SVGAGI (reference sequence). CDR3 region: CASSSPGDQSQHF. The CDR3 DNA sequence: TGTGCGAGCAGTTCCCCGGGGGACCAGTCCCAGCATTTT.

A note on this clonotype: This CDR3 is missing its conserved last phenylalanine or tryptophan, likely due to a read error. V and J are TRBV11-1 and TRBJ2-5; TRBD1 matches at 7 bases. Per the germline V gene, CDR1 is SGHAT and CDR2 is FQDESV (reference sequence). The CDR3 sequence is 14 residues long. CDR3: CATSQGQHQETQYS. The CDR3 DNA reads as TGTGCCACCAGCCAGGGACAGCACCAAGAGACCCAGTACTCC.

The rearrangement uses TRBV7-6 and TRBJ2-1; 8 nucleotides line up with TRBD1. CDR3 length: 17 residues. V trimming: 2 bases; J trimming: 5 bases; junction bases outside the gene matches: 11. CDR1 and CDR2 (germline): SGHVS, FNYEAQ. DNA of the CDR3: TGTGCCAGCAGCTTATATCCGACAGGGGCAGTTCACAATGAGCAGTTCTTC. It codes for CASSLYPTGAVHNEQFF.

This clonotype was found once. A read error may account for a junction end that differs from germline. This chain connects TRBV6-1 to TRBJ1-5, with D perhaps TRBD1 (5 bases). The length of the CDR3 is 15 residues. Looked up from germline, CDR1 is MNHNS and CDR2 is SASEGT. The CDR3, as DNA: TGTACCAGCAGTGAAGCTGGGGGGTTGAATCAGCCCCCGCATTTT. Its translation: CTSSEAGGLNQPPHF.

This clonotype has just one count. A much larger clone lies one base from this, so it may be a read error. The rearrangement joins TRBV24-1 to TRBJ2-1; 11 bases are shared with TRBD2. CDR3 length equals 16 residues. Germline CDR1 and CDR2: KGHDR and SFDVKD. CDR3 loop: CTTSRLAGGPIYEQFF. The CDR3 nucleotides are TGTACCACCAGTCGTTTAGCGGGAGGGCCGATATATGAGCAGTTCTTC.

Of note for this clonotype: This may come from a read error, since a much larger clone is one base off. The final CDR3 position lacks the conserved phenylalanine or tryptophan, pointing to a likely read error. CDR3 in amino acids: CASSLESPSHEQYY. The CDR3 region has the DNA TGCGCCAGCAGCTTGGAGTCCCCTAGCCACGAGCAGTACTAC. V usage is TRBV5-1 and J usage is TRBJ2-7; D might be TRBD2 (5 bases). This CDR3 spans 14 amino acids. CDR1 SGHRS and CDR2 YFSETQ come from the germline V gene. V was trimmed by 0 bases and J by 5 bases, leaving 12 bases between them.

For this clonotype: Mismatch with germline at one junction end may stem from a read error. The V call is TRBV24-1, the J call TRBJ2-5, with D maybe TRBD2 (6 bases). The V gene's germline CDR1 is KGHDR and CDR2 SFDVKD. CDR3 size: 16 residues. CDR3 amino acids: CATSDHIGRRVETQYF. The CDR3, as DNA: TGTGCCACCAGTGATCATATCGGGAGACGGGTAGAGACCCAATACTTC.